These 7 T cell receptor beta chains share one sample of origin, sequenced in a study of blood T cell repertoires in COVID-19. TCRdb keeps only in-frame clones here, not all; method: immunoSEQ multiplex PCR. The sample gives about 27,000 clones, 80% to 90% of which show up once; 6.5% to 8.5% is in the top ten. The sample taken for sequencing was peripheral blood. The receptor source for this set is a woman between 45 and 65 years old with active COVID-19.

The chain is built from TRBV7-9 and TRBJ1-2, with 8 bases fitting TRBD1. V lost 5 bases and J lost 0; bases outside the gene matches: 8. The CDR3 covers 16 residues. In germline, CDR1 is SEHNR, CDR2 FQNEAQ (reference sequence). CDR3 nucleotides: TGTGCCAGCAGCCCAAGGACAGGGCCTCCTAACTATGGCTACACCTTC. Amino acids: CASSPRTGPPNYGYTF.

The chain is built from TRBV4-2 and TRBJ2-1; a possible D gene is TRBD2 (6 bases). CDR3 size: 14 residues. Per germline, CDR1 LGHNA and CDR2 YNFKEQ. Trimming left V 1 base short and J 6 bases short, with 10 bases between. For the CDR3, the DNA is TGTGCCAGCAGCCAAGGGAGGGAGAGCAATGAGCAGTTCTTC. This codes for CASSQGRESNEQFF.

V usage is TRBV6-5 and J usage is TRBJ1-1, with TRBD1 identical over 7 bases. The germline V gene has CDR1 MNHEY and CDR2 SVGAGI. The length of the CDR3 is 14 residues. V lost 2 bases, J lost 4 bases, and 4 bases stayed unmatched. The CDR3 nucleotides read TGTGCCAGCAGTTACAGGGGGCGCGGCACTGAAGCTTTCTTT. It is translated as CASSYRGRGTEAFF.

CDR3 sequence reads: CAWGPRETQYF. DNA of the CDR3: TGTGCCTGGGGCCCCCGGGAGACCCAGTACTTC. The chain carries TRBV30 and TRBJ2-5; no clear D. V was trimmed by 5 bases and J by 5 bases, leaving 9 bases between them. The CDR3 is 11 residues long. Germline V gene sequence: CDR1 GTSNPN, CDR2 SVGIG (reference sequence). Using reference TRBV30 and TRBJ2-5 for the parts outside the CDR3, the full variable domain is SQTIHQWPATLVQPVGSPLSLECTVEGTSNPNLYWYRQAAGRGLQLLFYSVGIGQISSEVPQNLSASRPQDRQFILSSKKLLLSDSGFYLCAWGPRETQYFGPGTRLLVL.

The chain uses TRBV5-4 and TRBJ2-5; D is undetermined. The germline V gene encodes CDR1 SGHNT and CDR2 YYREEE (reference sequence). With 0 bases removed from V and 5 bases from J, the gap between germline ends came to 11 bases. The CDR3 length is 14 residues. In DNA form, the CDR3 reads TGTGCCAGCAGCTTGGTCCCATTTCAGGAGACCCAGTACTTC. This sequence encodes CASSLVPFQETQYF.

The chain couples TRBV19 to TRBJ1-5; 8 bases are shared with TRBD1. This CDR3 is built from 15 residues. The trim removed 3 bases at V and 3 bases at J, leaving 4 bases unmatched. Germline V gives CDR1 LNHDA, CDR2 SQIVND (reference sequence). CDR3 nucleotides: TGTGCCAGTAGTATGCGACAGGGGAACAATCAGCCCCAGCATTTT. It yields the protein CASSMRQGNNQPQHF.

This CDR3 is CASSLAGGSGYTF. CDR3 DNA: TGTGCCAGCAGCTTAGCGGGGGGATCTGGCTACACCTTC. The chain is built from TRBV11-2 and TRBJ1-2; possible D gene TRBD1, 5 bases. The CDR3 is 13 amino acids. Deletions cut 1 base from V and 7 bases from J, with 10 bases between. Germline assignment: CDR1 SGHAT and CDR2 FQNNGV.